The 16 T cell receptor beta chains reported below all come from one sample, sequenced in a study of technical replicates of blood from several donors. The assay was immunoSEQ multiplex PCR, and TCRdb's table has in-frame clones only and misses some. Among approximately 73,000 clones listed, about 90% were seen once. The sample taken for sequencing was T cells isolated from PBMCs. The receptors were gathered from a human donor in good health.

This chain joins TRBV5-6 and TRBJ2-2, with 8 bases identical to TRBD2. Germline CDR1 is SGHDT and CDR2 is YYEEEE. With 7 bases clipped from V and 5 bases from J, the junction kept 13 bases outside the gene matches. The length of the CDR3 is 16 residues. CDR3 residues: CASGMPGLGGTGELFF. The CDR3, as DNA: TGTGCCAGCGGTATGCCGGGACTAGGAGGGACCGGGGAGCTGTTTTTT.

The chain recombines TRBV6-5 with TRBJ1-2; 7 nucleotides match TRBD1. The CDR3 totals 13 residues. With V trimmed by 8 bases and J by 4 bases, 7 bases remained unmatched. Germline V CDR1 and CDR2: MNHEY, SVGAGI. The DNA for the CDR3 is TGTGCCAGCTGGCCAGGGGGACTCTATGGCTACACCTTC. Translated, it gives CASWPGGLYGYTF.

Written as DNA, the CDR3 is TGTGCCAGTCGGGACAGGGGTGAGGATCAGCCCCAGCATTTT. As protein: CASRDRGEDQPQHF. The chain joins TRBV21-1 to TRBJ1-5; the D segment call TRBD1 is taken from the table without a DNA check. TRBV21-1 has pseudogene status. There are 14 residues in the CDR3.

The rearrangement links TRBV6-1 to TRBJ1-3; 7 nucleotides line up with TRBD1. Losses at the gene ends were 6 bases for V and 2 bases for J; bases not matched to a gene: 7. The germline gives CDR1 MNHNS, CDR2 SASEGT. CDR3 length equals 15 residues. CDR3 in amino acids: CASRPTGEPGNTIYF. Here the CDR3 DNA reads TGTGCCAGCAGACCTACAGGGGAACCTGGAAACACCATATATTTT.

The CDR3 protein is CASSEVHRGHLSQDYGYTF. In DNA form, the CDR3 reads TGTGCCAGCAGTGAAGTTCATAGGGGACACCTATCGCAAGACTATGGCTACACCTTC. V gene TRBV2 combines with J gene TRBJ1-2, with a possible D match to TRBD1 (6 bases). The CDR3 consists of 19 residues. Germline V CDR1 and CDR2: SNHLY, FYNNEI. V lost 1 base, J lost 3 bases, and 24 bases lay in between.

The chain links TRBV7-9 to TRBJ2-2, with D unclear. V dropped 5 bases and J dropped 4 bases, with 5 bases sitting between them. Germline lookup yields CDR1 SEHNR and CDR2 FQNEAQ (reference sequence). This CDR3 has 12 residues. This CDR3 reads CASSPITGELFF. In nucleotides, the CDR3 is TGTGCCAGCAGCCCTATCACCGGGGAGCTGTTTTTT.

The rearrangement uses TRBV6-5 and TRBJ2-2; 7 nucleotides agree with TRBD2. Germline CDR1 is MNHEY and CDR2 is SVGAGI. V lost 2 bases to trimming and J lost 1 base; unmatched junction nucleotides: 1. The CDR3 has 15 residues. As DNA, the CDR3 is TGTGCCAGCAGTTACACTAGCGTGAACACCGGGGAGCTGTTTTTT. Its translation is CASSYTSVNTGELFF.

This CDR3 reads CAISEVYSLPYEQYF. CDR3 nucleotide sequence: TGTGCCATCAGTGAGGTCTACAGCCTCCCCTACGAGCAGTACTTC. The chain is built from TRBV10-3 and TRBJ2-7; D unclear. CDR1 is ENHRY and CDR2 is SYGVKD in the germline V gene. This CDR3 is built from 15 residues. With 2 bases removed from V and 2 bases from J, the gap between germline ends came to 13 bases.

The V gene is TRBV6-4, the J gene TRBJ1-1, with a tentative D call TRBD1 (5 bases). The CDR3 length is 14 residues. Germline V gene data show CDR1 as MRHNA and CDR2 as SNTAGT. Trimming took off 10 bases at V and 1 base at J, with 16 bases between the two ends. The CDR3 sequence: CANRSYRPNTEAFF. The CDR3 bases are TGTGCCAACAGGTCCTACAGACCGAACACTGAAGCTTTCTTT.

This rearrangement joins TRBV4-1 to TRBJ2-5; TRBD2 agrees at 10 bases. Looked up from germline, CDR1 is MGHRA and CDR2 is YSYEKL. Trimming at V came to 7 bases and at J to 3 bases, leaving 8 bases not matched to a gene. The CDR3 is made up of 15 amino acids. CDR3 region: CASKESGRAKETQYF. The CDR3 DNA reads TGCGCCAGCAAAGAGAGCGGGAGGGCGAAAGAGACCCAGTACTTC.

J is TRBJ1-2 and V is TRBV11-1; 7 nucleotides align to TRBD1. Trimming at V came to 6 bases and at J to 4 bases, leaving 5 bases not matched to a gene. Germline CDR1 reads SGHAT; CDR2 reads FQDESV (reference sequence). This CDR3 region has 13 residues. The DNA of the CDR3 is TGTGCCAGCAGGGGGACAGATACCTATGGCTACACCTTC. Amino acids: CASRGTDTYGYTF. Full variable domain (outside the CDR3, taken from reference TRBV11-1 and TRBJ1-2): EAEVAQSPRYKITEKSQAVAFWCDPISGHATLYWYRQILGQGPELLVQFQDESVVDDSQLPKDRFSAERLKGVDSTLKIQPAELGDSAMYLCASRGTDTYGYTFGSGTRLTVV.

V gene TRBV6-1 combines with J gene TRBJ1-2; TRBD1 might be the D (6 bases). Trimming took 6 bases from V and 2 from J, leaving 7 bases between them. The V gene's germline CDR1 is MNHNS and CDR2 SASEGT. The CDR3 length is 12 residues. This CDR3 is CASRDRNYGYTF. In nucleotides, the CDR3 is TGTGCCAGCAGGGACAGAAACTATGGCTACACCTTC.

The rearrangement links TRBV7-2 to TRBJ2-3; TRBD2 aligns across 11 bases. Germline-derived CDR1 and CDR2 are SGHTA and FQGNSA. This CDR3 contains 18 residues. V lost 5 bases to trimming and J lost 0 bases; unmatched junction nucleotides: 10. The DNA of the CDR3 is TGTGCCAGCAGCGTTACTAGCGGGAGACCCACTAGCACAGATACGCAGTATTTT. It translates to CASSVTSGRPTSTDTQYF.

This clone has a handful of counts. The chain's CDR3 is CASSYSQGSTGELFF. CDR3 in DNA: TGTGCCAGCAGTTACTCCCAGGGAAGTACCGGGGAGCTGTTTTTT. The chain combines TRBV6-5 with TRBJ2-2, with D tentatively TRBD1 (5 bases). The V gene's germline CDR1 is MNHEY and CDR2 SVGAGI. CDR3 length: 15 amino acids. Trimming left V 0 bases short and J 5 bases short, with 10 bases between.

The genes are TRBV4-1 and TRBJ2-3; 9 bases line up with TRBD1. Germline V gene lookup returns CDR1 MGHRA and CDR2 YSYEKL. The CDR3 covers 12 residues. Trimming at V came to 10 bases and at J to 5 bases, leaving 4 bases not matched to a gene. CDR3 bases: TGCGCCACACAGGGGGCTGAAGATACGCAGTATTTT. This gives the protein CATQGAEDTQYF.

This clone occurred once. For the CDR3, the DNA is TGTGTCAGAAGCTTCCCTATCCAGGGTAATTTTACCGGGGAGCTGTTTTTT. Its protein is CVRSFPIQGNFTGELFF. The chain uses TRBV7-5 and TRBJ2-2; TRBD1 reflects the table's D call only, with no check against the DNA. TRBV7-5 is flagged as a pseudogene. The CDR3 loop spans 17 amino acids.